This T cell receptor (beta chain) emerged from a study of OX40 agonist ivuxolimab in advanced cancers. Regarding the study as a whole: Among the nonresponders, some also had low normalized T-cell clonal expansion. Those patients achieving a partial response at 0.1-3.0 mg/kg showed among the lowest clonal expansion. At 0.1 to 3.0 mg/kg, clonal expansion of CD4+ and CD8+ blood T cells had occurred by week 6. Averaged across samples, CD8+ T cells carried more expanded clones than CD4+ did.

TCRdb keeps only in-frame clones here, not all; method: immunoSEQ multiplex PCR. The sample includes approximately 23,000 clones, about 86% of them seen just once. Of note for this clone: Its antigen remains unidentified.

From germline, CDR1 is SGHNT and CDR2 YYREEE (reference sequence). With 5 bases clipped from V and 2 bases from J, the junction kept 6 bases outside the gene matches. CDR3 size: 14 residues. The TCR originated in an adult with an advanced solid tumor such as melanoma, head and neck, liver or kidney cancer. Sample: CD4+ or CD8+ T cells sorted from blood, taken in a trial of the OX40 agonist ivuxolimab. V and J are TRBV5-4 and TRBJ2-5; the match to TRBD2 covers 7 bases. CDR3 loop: CASSQGLPQETQYF. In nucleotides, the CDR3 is TGTGCCAGCAGTCAGGGACTACCTCAAGAGACCCAGTACTTC.